This is a list of T cell receptor beta chains from one sample in a study of vaccination and CD4 T cells after COVID-19. TCRdb reprocessed the PCR reads via MiXCR and lists one record per CDR3 protein. Of thousands of distinct CDR3 sequences in the sample, 60% to 70% were seen once. These TCRs' antigens remain unknown. The sample was CD4+ T cells from blood, cultured in vitro. The receptors shown here come from a human donor who had recovered from COVID-19. CDR3s include the opening cysteine and the closing phenylalanine or tryptophan. Fields, in order: V gene, clone size, D gene, J gene, CDR3 DNA, CDR3 protein. D genes are given only for firm matches. Not every row has a clone size; where given, it reads once, few, many or a size class.

v_call: TRBV30; clone_size: -; d_call: -; j_call: TRBJ2-7; cdr3_nt: TGTGCCTGGGGCCCAGCGGCCTACGAGCAGTACTTC; cdr3_aa: CAWGPAAYEQYF
v_call: TRBV7-2; clone_size: -; d_call: -; j_call: TRBJ1-2; cdr3_nt: TGTGCCAGCAGCTTTCAGGGACCCTATGGCTACACCTTC; cdr3_aa: CASSFQGPYGYTF
v_call: TRBV6-1; clone_size: few; d_call: TRBD1; j_call: TRBJ1-5; cdr3_nt: TGTGCCAGCAGTCACGGGACAGGGGGCAAGGTCTATCAGCCCCAGCATTTT; cdr3_aa: CASSHGTGGKVYQPQHF
v_call: TRBV28; clone_size: -; d_call: -; j_call: TRBJ2-2; cdr3_nt: TGTGCCAGCAGGGGGCCGAACACCGGGGAGCTGTTTTTT; cdr3_aa: CASRGPNTGELFF
v_call: TRBV7-2; clone_size: -; d_call: -; j_call: TRBJ1-6; cdr3_nt: TGTGCCAGCAGCGACGACTCGGCCTATTCACCCCTCCACTTT; cdr3_aa: CASSDDSAYSPLHF
v_call: TRBV20-1; clone_size: large; d_call: -; j_call: TRBJ1-2; cdr3_nt: TGCAGTGCGGCTAACTATGGCTACACCTTC; cdr3_aa: CSAANYGYTF
v_call: TRBV20-1; clone_size: -; d_call: TRBD1; j_call: TRBJ2-7; cdr3_nt: TGCAGTGCTTGGACAGGGTCCACCTACGAGCAGTACTTC; cdr3_aa: CSAWTGSTYEQYF
v_call: TRBV7-9; clone_size: -; d_call: -; j_call: TRBJ1-2; cdr3_nt: TGTGCCAGCAGCTTATTGCGAGGGCCCTATGGCTACACCTTC; cdr3_aa: CASSLLRGPYGYTF
v_call: TRBV6-2/TRBV6-3; clone_size: -; d_call: -; j_call: TRBJ1-1; cdr3_nt: TGTGCCAGCAGTTCTACCTACACTGAAGCTTTCTTT; cdr3_aa: CASSSTYTEAFF
v_call: TRBV20-1; clone_size: -; d_call: -; j_call: TRBJ2-7; cdr3_nt: TGCAGTGCTAGAGATCTTCCAGGGCACCACGAGCAGTACTTC; cdr3_aa: CSARDLPGHHEQYF
v_call: TRBV4-3; clone_size: -; d_call: -; j_call: TRBJ2-7; cdr3_nt: TGCGCCAGCAGCCAAGCAAGGAACGCGAACGAGCAGTACTTC; cdr3_aa: CASSQARNANEQYF
v_call: TRBV7-9; clone_size: -; d_call: TRBD2; j_call: TRBJ2-2; cdr3_nt: TGTGCCAGCAGCCGAGCACTAGCGGCGAACACCGGGGAGCTGTTTTTT; cdr3_aa: CASSRALAANTGELFF
v_call: TRBV6-1; clone_size: -; d_call: -; j_call: TRBJ2-7; cdr3_nt: TGTGCCAGCAGTGAAAGGGGATCGCGATTCTACGAGCAGTACTTC; cdr3_aa: CASSERGSRFYEQYF
v_call: TRBV6-1; clone_size: -; d_call: TRBD1; j_call: TRBJ2-7; cdr3_nt: TGTGCCATCGTCCGGGACAGCCACTCCTACGAGCAGTACTTC; cdr3_aa: CAIVRDSHSYEQYF
v_call: TRBV7-2; clone_size: -; d_call: -; j_call: TRBJ2-7; cdr3_nt: TGCGCCAGCAGCCAAGGGGGGGGAAACTCCTACGAGCAGTACTTC; cdr3_aa: CASSQGGGNSYEQYF
v_call: TRBV24-1; clone_size: once; d_call: -; j_call: TRBJ2-3; cdr3_nt: TGTGCCACCAGTGTTCCCAATACAGATACGCAGTATTTT; cdr3_aa: CATSVPNTDTQYF
v_call: TRBV20-1; clone_size: -; d_call: -; j_call: TRBJ2-3; cdr3_nt: TGCAGTGCTAGAGATATGGGGTTATCTAGCACAGATACGCAGTATTTT; cdr3_aa: CSARDMGLSSTDTQYF
v_call: TRBV20-1; clone_size: -; d_call: -; j_call: TRBJ1-1; cdr3_nt: TGCAGTGCTAGGGATTACAGGCACACTGAAGCTTTCTTT; cdr3_aa: CSARDYRHTEAFF
v_call: TRBV19; clone_size: -; d_call: -; j_call: TRBJ1-1; cdr3_nt: TGTGCCAGTACCAAACAGTGGGACGACACTGAAGCTTTCTTT; cdr3_aa: CASTKQWDDTEAFF
v_call: TRBV19; clone_size: -; d_call: -; j_call: TRBJ1-2; cdr3_nt: TGTGCCAGTAGTATTTCCTCGGGAGGTACCTATGGCTACACCTTC; cdr3_aa: CASSISSGGTYGYTF
v_call: TRBV6-1; clone_size: few; d_call: -; j_call: TRBJ1-6; cdr3_nt: TGTGCCAGCAGTGACCAGGGGCTAGATAATTCACCCCTCCACTTT; cdr3_aa: CASSDQGLDNSPLHF
v_call: TRBV6-1; clone_size: -; d_call: TRBD1; j_call: TRBJ1-2; cdr3_nt: TGTGCCAGCAGTCCCGACAGGGACTATGGCTACACCTTC; cdr3_aa: CASSPDRDYGYTF
v_call: TRBV20-1; clone_size: -; d_call: -; j_call: TRBJ1-5; cdr3_nt: TGCAGTGCTAGGGAATTGGGGTATCTTAGCAATCAGCCCCAGCATTTT; cdr3_aa: CSARELGYLSNQPQHF
v_call: TRBV11-1; clone_size: -; d_call: TRBD2; j_call: TRBJ2-7; cdr3_nt: TGTGCCAGCAGCTTAGCCCCGGGACTAGCGTTCGAGCAGTACTTC; cdr3_aa: CASSLAPGLAFEQYF
v_call: TRBV11-2; clone_size: -; d_call: -; j_call: TRBJ1-6; cdr3_nt: TGTGCCAGCAGCTTTCGAGGAAGGAATTCACCCCTCCACTTT; cdr3_aa: CASSFRGRNSPLHF